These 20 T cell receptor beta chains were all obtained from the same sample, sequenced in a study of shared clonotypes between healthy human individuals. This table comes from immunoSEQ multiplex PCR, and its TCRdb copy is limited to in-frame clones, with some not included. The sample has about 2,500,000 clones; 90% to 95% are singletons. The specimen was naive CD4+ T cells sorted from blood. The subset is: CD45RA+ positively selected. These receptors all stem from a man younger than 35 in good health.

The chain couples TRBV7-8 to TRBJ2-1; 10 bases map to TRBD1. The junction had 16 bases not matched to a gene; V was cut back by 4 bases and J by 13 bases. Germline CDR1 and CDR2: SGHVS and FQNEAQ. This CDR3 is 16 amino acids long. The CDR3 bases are TGTGCCAGCAGCTCTATAAGGACAGGGGGGATCCTAAGCCAGTTCTTC. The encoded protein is CASSSIRTGGILSQFF.

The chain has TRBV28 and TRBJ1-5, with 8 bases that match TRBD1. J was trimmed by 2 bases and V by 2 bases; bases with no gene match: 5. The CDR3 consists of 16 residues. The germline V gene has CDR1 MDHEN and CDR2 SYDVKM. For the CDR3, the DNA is TGTGCCAGCAGTTTAGGCAGGGGGCCACGCAATCAGCCCCAGCATTTT. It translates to CASSLGRGPRNQPQHF. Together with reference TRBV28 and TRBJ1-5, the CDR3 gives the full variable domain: DVKVTQSSRYLVKRTGEKVFLECVQDMDHENMFWYRQDPGLGLRLIYFSYDVKMKEKGDIPEGYSVSREKKERFSLILESASTNQTSMYLCASSLGRGPRNQPQHFGDGTRLSIL.

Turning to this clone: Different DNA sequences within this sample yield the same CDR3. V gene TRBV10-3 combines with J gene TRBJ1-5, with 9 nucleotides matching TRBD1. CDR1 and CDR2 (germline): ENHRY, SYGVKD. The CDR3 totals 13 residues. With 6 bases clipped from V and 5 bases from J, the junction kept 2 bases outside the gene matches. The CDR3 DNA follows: TGTGCCATCAGCAGGACAGGGGATCAGCCCCAGCATTTT. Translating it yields CAISRTGDQPQHF.

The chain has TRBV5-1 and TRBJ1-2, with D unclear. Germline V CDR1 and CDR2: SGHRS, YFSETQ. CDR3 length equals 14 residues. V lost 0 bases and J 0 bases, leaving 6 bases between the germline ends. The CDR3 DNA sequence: TGCGCCAGCAGCTTGGACGGAGCTAACTATGGCTACACCTTC. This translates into CASSLDGANYGYTF.

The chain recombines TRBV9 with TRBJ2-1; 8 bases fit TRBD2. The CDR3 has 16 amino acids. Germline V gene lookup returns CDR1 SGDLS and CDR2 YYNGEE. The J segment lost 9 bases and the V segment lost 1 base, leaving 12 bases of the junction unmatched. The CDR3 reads CASSVSPGGLVAEQFF. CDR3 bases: TGTGCCAGCAGCGTATCCCCCGGGGGACTAGTTGCTGAGCAGTTCTTC.

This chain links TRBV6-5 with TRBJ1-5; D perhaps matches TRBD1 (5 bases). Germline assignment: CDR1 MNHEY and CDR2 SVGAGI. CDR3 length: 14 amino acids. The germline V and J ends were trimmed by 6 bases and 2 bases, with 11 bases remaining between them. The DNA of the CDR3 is TGTGCCAGCAGAGTAGGGGTTGGCAATCAGCCCCAGCATTTT. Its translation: CASRVGVGNQPQHF.

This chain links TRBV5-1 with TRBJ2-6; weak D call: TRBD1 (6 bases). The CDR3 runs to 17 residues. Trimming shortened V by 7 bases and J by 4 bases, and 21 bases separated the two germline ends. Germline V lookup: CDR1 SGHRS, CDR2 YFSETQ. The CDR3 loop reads CASSQGWGTLGANVLTF. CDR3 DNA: TGCGCCAGCTCGCAGGGGTGGGGTACTCTCGGGGCCAACGTCCTGACTTTC.

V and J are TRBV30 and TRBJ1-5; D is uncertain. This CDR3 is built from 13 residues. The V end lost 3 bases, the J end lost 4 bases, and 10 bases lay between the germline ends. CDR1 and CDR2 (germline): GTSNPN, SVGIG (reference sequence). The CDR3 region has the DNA TGTGCCTGGAGCGCGGACGGTAATCAGCCCCAGCATTTT. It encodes CAWSADGNQPQHF.

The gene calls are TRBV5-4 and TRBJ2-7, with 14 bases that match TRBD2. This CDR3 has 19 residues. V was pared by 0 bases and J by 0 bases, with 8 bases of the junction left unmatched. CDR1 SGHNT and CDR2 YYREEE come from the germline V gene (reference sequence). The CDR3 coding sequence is TGTGCCAGCAGCTTGGGTGGACTAGCGGGAGGCAAAAGCTCCTACGAGCAGTACTTC. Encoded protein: CASSLGGLAGGKSSYEQYF. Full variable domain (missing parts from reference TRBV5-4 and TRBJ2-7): ETGVTQSPTHLIKTRGQQVTLRCSSQSGHNTVSWYQQALGQGPQFIFQYYREEENGRGNFPPRFSGLQFPNYSSELNVNALELDDSALYLCASSLGGLAGGKSSYEQYFGPGTRLTVT.

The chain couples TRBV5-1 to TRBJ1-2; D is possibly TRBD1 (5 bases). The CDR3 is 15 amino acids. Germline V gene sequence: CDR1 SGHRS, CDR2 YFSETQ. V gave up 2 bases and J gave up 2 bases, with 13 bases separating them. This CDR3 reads CASSFRGEFNYGYTF. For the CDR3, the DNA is TGCGCCAGCAGCTTCCGGGGCGAATTCAACTATGGCTACACCTTC.

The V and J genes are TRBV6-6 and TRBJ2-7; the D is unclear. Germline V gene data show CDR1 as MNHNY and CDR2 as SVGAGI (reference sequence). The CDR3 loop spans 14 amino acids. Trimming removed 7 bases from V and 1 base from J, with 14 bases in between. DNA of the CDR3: TGTGCCAGCATGGAGCCGGCCTCTTCCTACGAGCAGTACTTC. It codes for CASMEPASSYEQYF.

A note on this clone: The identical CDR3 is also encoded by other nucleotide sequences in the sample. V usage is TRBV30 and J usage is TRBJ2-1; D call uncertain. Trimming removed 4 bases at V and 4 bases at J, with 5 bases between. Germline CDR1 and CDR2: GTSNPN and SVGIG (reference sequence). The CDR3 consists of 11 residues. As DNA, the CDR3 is TGTGCCTGGACCGGATACAATGAGCAGTTCTTC. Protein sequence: CAWTGYNEQFF.

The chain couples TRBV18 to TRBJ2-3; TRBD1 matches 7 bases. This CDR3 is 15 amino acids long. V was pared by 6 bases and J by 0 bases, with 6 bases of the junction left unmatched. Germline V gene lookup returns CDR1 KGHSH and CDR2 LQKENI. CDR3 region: CASSQTGASTDTQYF. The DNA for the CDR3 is TGTGCCAGCTCCCAAACAGGGGCGAGCACAGATACGCAGTATTTT.

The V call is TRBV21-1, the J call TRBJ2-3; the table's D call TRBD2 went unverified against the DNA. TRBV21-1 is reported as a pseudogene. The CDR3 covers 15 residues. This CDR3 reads CASSKALSESLSQYF. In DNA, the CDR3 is TGTGCCAGCAGCAAAGCGCTGAGTGAATCCCTGTCGCAGTATTTT.

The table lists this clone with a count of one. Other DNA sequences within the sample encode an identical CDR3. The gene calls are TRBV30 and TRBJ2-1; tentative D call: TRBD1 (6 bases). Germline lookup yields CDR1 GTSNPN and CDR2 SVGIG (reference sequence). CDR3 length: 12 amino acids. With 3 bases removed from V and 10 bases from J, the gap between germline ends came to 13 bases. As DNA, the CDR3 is TGTGCCTGGAGCGTAGGGGGAAGGGAGCAGTTCTTC. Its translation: CAWSVGGREQFF.

The CDR3 sequence is CASASSGQGSLLYWEQYF. CDR3 nucleotide sequence: TGCGCCAGCGCATCATCGGGACAGGGGTCCCTTCTGTATTGGGAGCAGTACTTC. The gene calls are TRBV5-1 and TRBJ2-7; 10 bases fit TRBD1. This CDR3 comprises 18 residues. Germline lookup yields CDR1 SGHRS and CDR2 YFSETQ. Losses at the gene ends were 7 bases for V and 7 bases for J; bases not matched to a gene: 23.

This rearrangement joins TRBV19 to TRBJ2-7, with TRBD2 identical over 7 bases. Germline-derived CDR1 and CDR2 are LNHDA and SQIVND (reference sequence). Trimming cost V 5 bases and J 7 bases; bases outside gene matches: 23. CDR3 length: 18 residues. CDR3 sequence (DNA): TGTGCCAGTAGTTCCGGGACCTTAGGACTGGGACTATTCGGAGAGCAGTACTTC. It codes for CASSSGTLGLGLFGEQYF.

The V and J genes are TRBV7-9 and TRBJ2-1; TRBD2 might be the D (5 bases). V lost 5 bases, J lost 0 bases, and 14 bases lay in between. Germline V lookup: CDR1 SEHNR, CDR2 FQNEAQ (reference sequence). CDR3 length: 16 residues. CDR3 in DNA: TGTGCCAGCAGCCCCATTCTAGGGAGCTCCTACAATGAGCAGTTCTTC. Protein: CASSPILGSSYNEQFF.

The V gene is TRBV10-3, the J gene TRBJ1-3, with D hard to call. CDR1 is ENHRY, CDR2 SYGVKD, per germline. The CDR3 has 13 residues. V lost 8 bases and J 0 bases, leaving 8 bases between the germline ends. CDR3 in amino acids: CAIGMFSGNTIYF. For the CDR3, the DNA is TGTGCCATCGGGATGTTCTCTGGAAACACCATATATTTT.

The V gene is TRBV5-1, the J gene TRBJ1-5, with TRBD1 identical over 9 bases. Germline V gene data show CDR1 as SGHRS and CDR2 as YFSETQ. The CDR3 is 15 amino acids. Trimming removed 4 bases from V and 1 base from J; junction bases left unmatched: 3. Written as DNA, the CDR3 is TGCGCCAGCAGCCGCGGGACAGGGAGCAATCAGCCCCAGCATTTT. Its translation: CASSRGTGSNQPQHF.